This T cell receptor (beta chain) was recorded in a study of blood T cell repertoires in COVID-19. The ends lost 1 base at V and 3 bases at J; junction bases unmatched: 8. The CDR3 length is 16 residues. Germline V CDR1 and CDR2: LGHDT, YNNKEL (reference sequence). The repertoire was sequenced with immunoSEQ multiplex PCR; TCRdb's copy has only in-frame clones and lacks some. The sample yields over 40,000 clones, 85% to 90% seen once. The clonotype originates from a human donor in a cohort sampled during active COVID-19. This rearrangement joins TRBV3-1 (or the pseudogene TRBV3-2) to TRBJ2-7; 8 bases agree with TRBD1. Material for sequencing was peripheral blood. As DNA, the CDR3 is TGTGCCAGCAGCCAAGGTCCAGGACAGGGTCACTACGAGCAGTACTTC. This sequence encodes CASSQGPGQGHYEQYF.